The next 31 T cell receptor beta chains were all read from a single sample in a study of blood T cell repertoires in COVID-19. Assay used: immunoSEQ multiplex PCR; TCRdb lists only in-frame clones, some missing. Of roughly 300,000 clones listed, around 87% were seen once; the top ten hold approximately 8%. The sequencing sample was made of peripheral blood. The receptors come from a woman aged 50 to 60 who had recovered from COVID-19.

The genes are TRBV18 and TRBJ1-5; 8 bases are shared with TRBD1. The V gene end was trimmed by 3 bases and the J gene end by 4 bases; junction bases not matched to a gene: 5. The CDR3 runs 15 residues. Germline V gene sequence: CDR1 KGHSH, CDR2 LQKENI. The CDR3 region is CASSPDGQGNQPQHF. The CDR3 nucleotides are TGTGCCAGCTCACCGGACGGACAGGGTAATCAGCCCCAGCATTTT.

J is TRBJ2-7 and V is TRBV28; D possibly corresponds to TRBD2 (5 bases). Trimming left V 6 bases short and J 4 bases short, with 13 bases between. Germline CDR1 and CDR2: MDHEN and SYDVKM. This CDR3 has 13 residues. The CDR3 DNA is TGTGCCAGCAGCAAGGATGCGGGTTACGAGCAGTACTTC. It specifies CASSKDAGYEQYF.

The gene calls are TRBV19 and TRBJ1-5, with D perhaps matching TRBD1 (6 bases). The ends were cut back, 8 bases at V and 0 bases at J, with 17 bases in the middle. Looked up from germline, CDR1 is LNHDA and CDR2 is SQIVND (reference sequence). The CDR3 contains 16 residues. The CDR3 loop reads CASCGGAGHSNQPQHF. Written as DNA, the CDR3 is TGTGCCAGTTGCGGGGGGGCCGGACATAGCAATCAGCCCCAGCATTTT.

CDR3 residues: CSVENSGTTNTGELFF. Written as DNA, the CDR3 is TGCAGCGTGGAAAACTCCGGGACTACGAACACCGGGGAGCTGTTTTTT. V and J are TRBV29-1 and TRBJ2-2; 7 nucleotides align to TRBD2. J was trimmed by 0 bases and V by 6 bases; bases with no gene match: 10. Germline values: CDR1 SQVTM, CDR2 ANQGSEA. The CDR3 covers 16 residues.

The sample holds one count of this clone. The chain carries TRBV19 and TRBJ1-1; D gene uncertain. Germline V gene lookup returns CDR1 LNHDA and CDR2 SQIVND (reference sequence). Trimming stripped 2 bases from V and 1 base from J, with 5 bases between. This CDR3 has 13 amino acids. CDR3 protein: CASSIPGNTEAFF. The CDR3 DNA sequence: TGTGCCAGTAGTATACCAGGGAACACTGAAGCTTTCTTT.

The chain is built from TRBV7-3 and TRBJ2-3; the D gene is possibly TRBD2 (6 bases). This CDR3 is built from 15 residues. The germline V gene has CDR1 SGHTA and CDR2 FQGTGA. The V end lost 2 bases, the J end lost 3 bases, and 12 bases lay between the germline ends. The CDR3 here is CASSLVGSDTDTQYF. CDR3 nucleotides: TGTGCCAGCAGCTTAGTCGGGAGTGATACAGATACGCAGTATTTT.

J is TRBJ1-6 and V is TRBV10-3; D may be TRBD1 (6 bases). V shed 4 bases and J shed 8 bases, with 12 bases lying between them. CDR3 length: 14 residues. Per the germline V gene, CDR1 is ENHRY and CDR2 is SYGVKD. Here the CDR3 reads CAISVDRIDSPLHF. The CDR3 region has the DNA TGTGCCATCAGTGTGGACAGAATAGATTCACCCCTCCACTTT.

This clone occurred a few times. The CDR3, as DNA: TGCGCCAGCAGTCAATCGGTACAGGGTCGGGGTGTAAGAGGAGAGACCCAGTACTTC. Its translation: CASSQSVQGRGVRGETQYF. The chain couples TRBV23-1 to TRBJ2-5; tentative D call: TRBD1 (6 bases). TRBV23-1 is an ORF for which the function is uncertain. This CDR3 spans 19 amino acids. Trimming removed 0 bases from V and 4 bases from J, with 24 bases in between.

DNA of the CDR3: TGCGCCAGCAGCTCCCAGGGGGCGACGGAGACCCAGTACTTC. It codes for CASSSQGATETQYF. The gene calls are TRBV5-1 and TRBJ2-5; 8 bases align to TRBD1. Per germline, CDR1 SGHRS and CDR2 YFSETQ. This CDR3 is 14 amino acids long. The V gene end was trimmed by 3 bases and the J gene end by 5 bases; junction bases not matched to a gene: 6. Full variable domain (remainder filled in from reference TRBV5-1 and TRBJ2-5): KAGVTQTPRYLIKTRGQQVTLSCSPISGHRSVSWYQQTPGQGLQFLFEYFSETQRNKGNFPGRFSGRQFSNSRSEMNVSTLELGDSALYLCASSSQGATETQYFGPGTRLLVL.

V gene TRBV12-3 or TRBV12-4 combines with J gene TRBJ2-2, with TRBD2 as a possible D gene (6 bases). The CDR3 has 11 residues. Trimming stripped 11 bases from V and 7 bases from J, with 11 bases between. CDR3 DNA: TGTGCCGGAGCGGGTAACGGGGAGCTGTTTTTT. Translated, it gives CAGAGNGELFF.

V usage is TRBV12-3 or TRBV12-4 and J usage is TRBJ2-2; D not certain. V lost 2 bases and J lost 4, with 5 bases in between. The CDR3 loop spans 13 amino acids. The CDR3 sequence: CASSLQVTGELFF. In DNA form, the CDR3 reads TGTGCCAGCAGTTTACAGGTCACCGGGGAGCTGTTTTTT.

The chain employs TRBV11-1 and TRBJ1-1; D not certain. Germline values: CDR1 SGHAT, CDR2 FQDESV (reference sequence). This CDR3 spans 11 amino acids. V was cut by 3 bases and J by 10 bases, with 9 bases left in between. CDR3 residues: CASSLGGLAFF. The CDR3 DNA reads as TGTGCCAGCAGCTTGGGCGGGCTAGCTTTCTTT.

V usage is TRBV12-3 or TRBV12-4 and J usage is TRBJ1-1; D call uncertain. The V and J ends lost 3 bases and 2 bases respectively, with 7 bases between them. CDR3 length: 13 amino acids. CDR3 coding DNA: TGTGCCAGCAGTTTGAGAGTAAACACTGAAGCTTTCTTT. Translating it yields CASSLRVNTEAFF.

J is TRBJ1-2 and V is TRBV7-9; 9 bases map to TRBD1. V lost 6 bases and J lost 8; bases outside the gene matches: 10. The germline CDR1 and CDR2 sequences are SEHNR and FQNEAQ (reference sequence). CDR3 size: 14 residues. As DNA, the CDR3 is TGTGCCAGCAGTTTTCCGGGACAGGGTTACGGCTACACCTTC. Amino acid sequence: CASSFPGQGYGYTF.

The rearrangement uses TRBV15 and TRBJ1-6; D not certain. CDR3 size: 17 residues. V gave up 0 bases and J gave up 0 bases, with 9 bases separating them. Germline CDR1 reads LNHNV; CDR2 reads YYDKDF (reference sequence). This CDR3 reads CATSRDRTSSYNSPLHF. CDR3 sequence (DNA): TGTGCCACCAGCAGAGATCGAACTAGCTCCTATAATTCACCCCTCCACTTT.

The CDR3 reads CASRLAGGSYNEQFF. Here the CDR3 DNA reads TGTGCCAGCAGGCTGGCCGGGGGCTCCTACAATGAGCAGTTCTTC. This chain uses TRBV7-3 with TRBJ2-1, with D perhaps TRBD2 (6 bases). V dropped 6 bases and J dropped 0 bases, with 12 bases sitting between them. The CDR3 spans 15 residues. Looked up from germline, CDR1 is SGHTA and CDR2 is FQGTGA.

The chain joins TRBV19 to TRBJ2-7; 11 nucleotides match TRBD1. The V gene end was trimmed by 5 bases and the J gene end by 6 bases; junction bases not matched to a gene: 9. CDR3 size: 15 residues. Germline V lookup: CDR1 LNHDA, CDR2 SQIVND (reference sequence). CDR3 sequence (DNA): TGTGCCAGTAGTCGGATCCCGGGACAGGGGGGCGAGCAGTACTTC. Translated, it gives CASSRIPGQGGEQYF.

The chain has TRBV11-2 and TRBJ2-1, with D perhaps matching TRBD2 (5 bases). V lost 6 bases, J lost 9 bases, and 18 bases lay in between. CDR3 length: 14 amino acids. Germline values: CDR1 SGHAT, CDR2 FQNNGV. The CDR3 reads CASSSQQSGSEQFF. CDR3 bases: TGTGCCAGCAGTTCCCAGCAGAGCGGTAGTGAGCAGTTCTTC.

The CDR3 reads CASSTTGRTEAFF. In DNA form, the CDR3 reads TGTGCCAGTAGTACGACAGGTCGGACTGAAGCTTTCTTT. This chain joins TRBV19 and TRBJ1-1; maybe TRBD1 (6 bases). V was cut by 4 bases and J by 5 bases, with 11 bases left in between. The CDR3 contains 13 residues. Germline V lookup: CDR1 LNHDA, CDR2 SQIVND (reference sequence). The full variable domain, with the rest looked up from reference TRBV19 and TRBJ1-1, is DGGITQSPKYLFRKEGQNVTLSCEQNLNHDAMYWYRQDPGQGLRLIYYSQIVNDFQKGDIAEGYSVSREKKESFPLTVTSAQKNPTAFYLCASSTTGRTEAFFGQGTRLTVV.

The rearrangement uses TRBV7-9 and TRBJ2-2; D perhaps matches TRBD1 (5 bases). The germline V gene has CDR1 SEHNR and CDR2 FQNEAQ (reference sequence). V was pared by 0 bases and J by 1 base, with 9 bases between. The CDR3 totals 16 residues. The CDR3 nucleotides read TGTGCCAGCAGCTTAGCCACAGGTCAGAACACCGGGGAGCTGTTTTTT. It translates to CASSLATGQNTGELFF.

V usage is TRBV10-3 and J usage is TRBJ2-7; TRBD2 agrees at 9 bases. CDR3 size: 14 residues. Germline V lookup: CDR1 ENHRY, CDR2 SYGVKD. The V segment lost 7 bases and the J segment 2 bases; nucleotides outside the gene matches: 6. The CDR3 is CAIKRLADTYEQYF. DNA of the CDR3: TGTGCCATCAAGAGACTAGCGGACACCTACGAGCAGTACTTC.

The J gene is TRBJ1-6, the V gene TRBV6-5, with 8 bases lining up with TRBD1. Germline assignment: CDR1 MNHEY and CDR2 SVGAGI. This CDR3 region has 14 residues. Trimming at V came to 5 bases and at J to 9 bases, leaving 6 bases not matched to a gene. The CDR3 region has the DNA TGTGCCAGCAGTAAGGACAGGGAAGGTTCACCCCTCCACTTT. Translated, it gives CASSKDREGSPLHF.

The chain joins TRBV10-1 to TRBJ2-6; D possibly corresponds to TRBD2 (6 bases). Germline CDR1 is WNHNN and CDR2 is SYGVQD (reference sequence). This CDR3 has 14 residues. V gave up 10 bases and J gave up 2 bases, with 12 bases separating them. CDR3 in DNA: TGCGCCACGGGCGGGGAGGCTGGGGCCAACGTCCTGACTTTC. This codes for CATGGEAGANVLTF.

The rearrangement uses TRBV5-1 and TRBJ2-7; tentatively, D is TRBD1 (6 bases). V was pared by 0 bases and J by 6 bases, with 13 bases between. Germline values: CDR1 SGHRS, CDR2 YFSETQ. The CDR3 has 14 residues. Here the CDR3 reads CASSLAGDTSEQYF. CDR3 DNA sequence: TGCGCCAGCAGCTTGGCCGGGGACACGTCCGAGCAGTACTTC.

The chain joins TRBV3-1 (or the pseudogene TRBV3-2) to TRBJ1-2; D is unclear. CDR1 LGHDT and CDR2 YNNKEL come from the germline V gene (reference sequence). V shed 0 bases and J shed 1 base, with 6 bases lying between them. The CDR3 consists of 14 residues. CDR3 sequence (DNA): TGTGCCAGCAGCCAAGATCCCCTTAACTATGGCTACACCTTC. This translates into CASSQDPLNYGYTF.

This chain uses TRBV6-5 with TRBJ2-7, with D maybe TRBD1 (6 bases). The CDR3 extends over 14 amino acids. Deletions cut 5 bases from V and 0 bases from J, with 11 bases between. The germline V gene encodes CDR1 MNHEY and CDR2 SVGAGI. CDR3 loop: CASSNQGHSYEQYF. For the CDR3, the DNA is TGTGCCAGCAGTAACCAGGGACACTCCTACGAGCAGTACTTC.

The CDR3 region has the DNA TGTGCCAGCTTTCAGGTGGGGGGTAACCAAGAGACCCAGTACTTC. Protein sequence: CASFQVGGNQETQYF. This chain connects TRBV28 to TRBJ2-5, with a possible D match to TRBD2 (6 bases). Trimming shortened V by 8 bases and J by 0 bases, and 16 bases separated the two germline ends. In germline, CDR1 is MDHEN, CDR2 SYDVKM. The CDR3 length is 15 residues.

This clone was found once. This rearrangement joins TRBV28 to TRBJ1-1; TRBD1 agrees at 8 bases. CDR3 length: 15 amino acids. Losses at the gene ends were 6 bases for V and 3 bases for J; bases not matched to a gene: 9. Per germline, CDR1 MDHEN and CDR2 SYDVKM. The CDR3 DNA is TGTGCCAGCAGACACCAGGGGGCTCTGGACACTGAAGCTTTCTTT. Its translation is CASRHQGALDTEAFF.

For the CDR3, the DNA is TGTGCCAGCAGCCTTATGGCAGGGAACACTGAAGCTTTCTTT. Translating it yields CASSLMAGNTEAFF. The V call is TRBV7-2, the J call TRBJ1-1; D ambiguous. Deletions cut 5 bases from V and 1 base from J, with 11 bases between. CDR3 length equals 14 residues. Germline V gene data show CDR1 as SGHTA and CDR2 as FQGNSA.

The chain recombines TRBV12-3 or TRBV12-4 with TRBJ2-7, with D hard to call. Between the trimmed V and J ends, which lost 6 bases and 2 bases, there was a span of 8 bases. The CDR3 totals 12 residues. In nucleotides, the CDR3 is TGTGCCAGCAGGTCAGGTACCTACGAGCAGTACTTC. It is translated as CASRSGTYEQYF.

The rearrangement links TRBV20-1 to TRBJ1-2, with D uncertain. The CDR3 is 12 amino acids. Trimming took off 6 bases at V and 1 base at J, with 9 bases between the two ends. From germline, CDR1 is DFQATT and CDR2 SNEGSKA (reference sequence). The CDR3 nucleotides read TGCAGTGCCAGTCTAATTAACTATGGCTACACCTTC. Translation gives CSASLINYGYTF.